The clone carrying this T cell receptor (beta chain) was counted between two and nine times. The source of the sample is a study of blood T cells in healthy people across ages. Per germline, CDR1 DFQATT and CDR2 SNEGSKA (reference sequence). Between the trimmed V and J ends, which lost 0 bases and 8 bases, there was a span of 7 bases. This CDR3 has 11 residues. Alongside a J-beta primer mix, a sample-barcoded 5' primer served in a second PCR lasting roughly 7 to 11 cycles. Each CDR3 protein is one row after TCRdb ran MiXCR on the 5' RACE reads. Of about 840,000 distinct CDR3 sequences listed, 25% to 35% are singletons. This sample also appeared in a second study, on T cells of mothers and their children. According to that study: Three healthy Caucasian mothers, along with their six children, were the donors.

Specimen: blood. The sequence was obtained from a woman in her thirties or forties in good health. The chain combines TRBV20-1 with TRBJ1-2; D call uncertain. The CDR3 sequence is CSARDSLGYTF. The CDR3 DNA follows: TGCAGTGCTAGAGATTCACTCGGCTACACCTTC.